This T cell receptor beta chain stems from a study of blood T cell repertoires in COVID-19. About the study: Whether acute or convalescent, the COVID-19 samples came from the United States, Italy and Spain. The analysed material was cDNA or gDNA that came from T cells, B-cell-depleted T cells, or PBMCs.

Trimming took off 6 bases at V and 0 bases at J, with 11 bases between the two ends. This CDR3 has 14 amino acids. CDR1 SGHTA and CDR2 FQGTGA come from the germline V gene. In the authors' methods: Estimation of nucleated cell counts was performed using reference gene primer amplification. Data came from immunoSEQ multiplex PCR; TCRdb stores just in-frame clones and leaves some out. V and J calls and clone size follow that table, whereas D and trimming were derived from the DNA. This sample has hundreds of thousands of clones, with around 87% found just once. This chain links TRBV7-3 with TRBJ2-5; D not certain. The sequence came from a woman in her fifties or sixties who had recovered from COVID-19. Sequencing input: peripheral blood. CDR3 sequence reads: CASSPTANQETQYF. The CDR3 bases are TGTGCCAGCAGTCCAACAGCAAACCAAGAGACCCAGTACTTC.